Shown below are 19 T cell receptor beta chains from a single sample sequenced in a study of blood T cell repertoires in COVID-19. TCRdb's table, derived via immunoSEQ multiplex PCR, lists solely in-frame clones and lacks some. The sample lists 80,000 to 100,000 clones, 80% occurring once. Sample: peripheral blood. These receptors all come from a woman aged 70 to 79 with acute or convalescent COVID-19.

The rearrangement uses TRBV4-3 and TRBJ2-2; 7 nucleotides line up with TRBD1. Germline loops: CDR1 LGHNA, CDR2 YSLEER. J gave up 5 bases and V 5 bases, and 2 bases lay outside the gene matches. CDR3 size: 13 residues. Here the CDR3 reads CASSEDRTGELFF. The CDR3 DNA reads TGCGCCAGCAGCGAGGACAGGACCGGGGAGCTGTTTTTT.

This chain uses TRBV29-1 with TRBJ2-7; 8 bases are a match to TRBD1. Germline CDR1 reads SQVTM; CDR2 reads ANQGSEA. V was clipped by 5 bases and J by 0 bases; unmatched bases: 3. The CDR3 has 13 amino acids. The CDR3 DNA follows: TGCAGCGTTTCGGGACAGGTCTCCTACGAGCAGTACTTC. It yields the protein CSVSGQVSYEQYF.

This clone was picked up one time. The chain carries TRBV6-5 and TRBJ2-3; D is possibly TRBD1 (6 bases). In germline, CDR1 is MNHEY, CDR2 SVGAGI. This CDR3 has 15 residues. V lost 5 bases and J lost 3, with 15 bases in between. The chain's CDR3 is CASSRTGTGTDTQYF. The CDR3, as DNA: TGTGCCAGCAGTAGAACAGGGACGGGGACAGATACGCAGTATTTT.

The chain recombines TRBV9 with TRBJ1-6; D perhaps matches TRBD1 (6 bases). Trimming stripped 4 bases from V and 9 bases from J, with 14 bases between. CDR1 is SGDLS and CDR2 is YYNGEE in the germline V gene. The CDR3 totals 14 residues. The CDR3 DNA follows: TGTGCCAGCAGCCGTGCAGGGGAAGTTTCACCCCTCCACTTT. It translates to CASSRAGEVSPLHF.

The chain uses TRBV7-7 and TRBJ2-5; tentative D call: TRBD2 (7 bases). Per the germline V gene, CDR1 is SSHAT and CDR2 is FNYEAQ (reference sequence). This CDR3 is built from 14 residues. Trimming pared 5 bases from V and 4 bases from J, leaving 14 bases between. This CDR3 is CASSPTRGGETQYF. The CDR3 bases are TGTGCCAGCAGCCCCACGAGGGGGGGAGAGACCCAGTACTTC.

The chain links TRBV6-5 to TRBJ2-5; weak D call: TRBD1 (6 bases). Germline CDR1 reads MNHEY; CDR2 reads SVGAGI. V was cut by 5 bases and J by 5 bases, with 12 bases left in between. This CDR3 comprises 13 residues. In DNA form, the CDR3 reads TGTGCCAGCAGTACCGGACAGAGGGAGACCCAGTACTTC. Its translation is CASSTGQRETQYF.

The chain joins TRBV5-4 to TRBJ1-1; D is unclear. Germline V gives CDR1 SGHNT, CDR2 YYREEE (reference sequence). Trimming removed 5 bases from V and 1 base from J, with 9 bases in between. The CDR3 runs to 13 residues. CDR3 loop: CASSAQQNTEAFF. For the CDR3, the DNA is TGTGCCAGCAGTGCTCAACAGAACACTGAAGCTTTCTTT.

This clone showed up just a few times. V gene TRBV19 combines with J gene TRBJ1-3; D gene uncertain. This CDR3 spans 14 amino acids. V lost 5 bases to trimming and J lost 2 bases, with 10 bases between them. Germline assignment: CDR1 LNHDA and CDR2 SQIVND (reference sequence). Here the CDR3 DNA reads TGTGCCAGTAGTTCAAGAGTAACTGGAAACACCATATATTTT. Amino acids: CASSSRVTGNTIYF.

The V call is TRBV5-1, the J call TRBJ2-7; 7 bases agree with TRBD2. Trimming at V came to 0 bases and at J to 2 bases, leaving 8 bases not matched to a gene. Germline loops: CDR1 SGHRS, CDR2 YFSETQ. CDR3 size: 16 residues. The CDR3 bases are TGCGCCAGCAGCTTGGCGGGCGGGAGTGGAGCCTACGAGCAGTACTTC. Its translation: CASSLAGGSGAYEQYF.

J is TRBJ1-2 and V is TRBV4-2; possibly TRBD1 for D (5 bases). There are 14 residues in the CDR3. The germline V and J ends were trimmed by 0 bases and 7 bases, with 12 bases remaining between them. CDR1 is LGHNA, CDR2 YNFKEQ, per germline. The DNA of the CDR3 is TGTGCCAGCAGCCAAGAATTGGGGCCGGGTGGCTACACCTTC. Protein sequence: CASSQELGPGGYTF.

This clone was seen only once. The CDR3 sequence is CASSRSDRGRNGYTF. The CDR3 DNA follows: TGTGCCAGTAGTCGCTCCGACAGGGGGCGAAATGGCTACACCTTC. The chain combines TRBV19 with TRBJ1-2; TRBD1 aligns across 10 bases. With V trimmed by 5 bases and J by 6 bases, 9 bases remained unmatched. There are 15 residues in the CDR3. Per germline, CDR1 LNHDA and CDR2 SQIVND (reference sequence).

The V call is TRBV9, the J call TRBJ2-7; perhaps TRBD2 as D (5 bases). Trimming pared 0 bases from V and 4 bases from J, leaving 11 bases between. There are 14 residues in the CDR3. Germline-derived CDR1 and CDR2 are SGDLS and YYNGEE. The CDR3 sequence is CASSVAVRGYEQYF. CDR3 DNA sequence: TGTGCCAGCAGCGTAGCGGTCAGAGGGTACGAGCAGTACTTC.

The chain couples TRBV14 to TRBJ2-7; 7 bases line up with TRBD1. J lost 3 bases, V lost 3 bases, and 8 bases had no gene match. CDR1 SGHDN and CDR2 FVKESK come from the germline V gene. The CDR3 spans 15 residues. DNA for the CDR3: TGTGCCAGCAGCCAGACCGGGACAGCTCACTACGAGCAGTACTTC. This translates into CASSQTGTAHYEQYF.

This clone was observed a few times. This chain connects TRBV4-1 to TRBJ1-1, with 9 nucleotides matching TRBD1. V gave up 1 base and J gave up 0 bases; unmatched junction bases: 6. The CDR3 extends over 17 amino acids. Looked up from germline, CDR1 is MGHRA and CDR2 is YSYEKL. DNA of the CDR3: TGCGCCAGCAGCCAAGGTTGGGACAGGGTTTTGAACACTGAAGCTTTCTTT. Protein: CASSQGWDRVLNTEAFF.

The chain has TRBV19 and TRBJ2-6, with a tentative D call TRBD1 (5 bases). The germline CDR1 and CDR2 sequences are LNHDA and SQIVND (reference sequence). V was pared by 6 bases and J by 0 bases, with 12 bases between. The CDR3 contains 16 residues. In DNA form, the CDR3 reads TGTGCCAGTAGAGACAGAGCCTTCTCTGGGGCCAACGTCCTGACTTTC. Its protein product is CASRDRAFSGANVLTF.

The chain recombines TRBV9 with TRBJ1-1; 8 positions agree with TRBD1. The CDR3 consists of 15 residues. The V and J ends lost 0 bases and 2 bases, in that order; junction bases with no gene match: 3. Per the germline V gene, CDR1 is SGDLS and CDR2 is YYNGEE. CDR3 bases: TGTGCCAGCAGCGTAGCCACAGGGGGAAACACTGAAGCTTTCTTT. Translated: CASSVATGGNTEAFF.

This rearrangement joins TRBV27 to TRBJ1-3, with a tentative D call TRBD1 (5 bases). The CDR3 length is 15 residues. From germline, CDR1 is MNHEY and CDR2 SMNVEV (reference sequence). V gave up 2 bases and J gave up 7 bases, with 15 bases separating them. DNA of the CDR3: TGTGCCAGCAGTTTACGGCTCGGACATCGCAACACCATATATTTT. Protein product: CASSLRLGHRNTIYF.

This clone was seen a single time. The chain couples TRBV5-1 to TRBJ2-3, with D perhaps TRBD1 (6 bases). The CDR3 is 17 amino acids. CDR1 SGHRS and CDR2 YFSETQ come from the germline V gene. V was trimmed by 1 base and J by 4 bases, leaving 19 bases between them. The CDR3: CASSLQGTANWADTQYF. The DNA for the CDR3 is TGCGCCAGCAGCTTGCAGGGGACCGCGAATTGGGCAGATACGCAGTATTTT.

The chain carries TRBV28 and TRBJ2-2; D is ambiguous. Trimming cost V 5 bases and J 2 bases, with 9 bases left between them. The germline V gene has CDR1 MDHEN and CDR2 SYDVKM. This CDR3 has 14 amino acids. The CDR3 protein is CASSPQTNTGELFF. As DNA, the CDR3 is TGTGCCAGCAGTCCCCAAACAAACACCGGGGAGCTGTTTTTT.